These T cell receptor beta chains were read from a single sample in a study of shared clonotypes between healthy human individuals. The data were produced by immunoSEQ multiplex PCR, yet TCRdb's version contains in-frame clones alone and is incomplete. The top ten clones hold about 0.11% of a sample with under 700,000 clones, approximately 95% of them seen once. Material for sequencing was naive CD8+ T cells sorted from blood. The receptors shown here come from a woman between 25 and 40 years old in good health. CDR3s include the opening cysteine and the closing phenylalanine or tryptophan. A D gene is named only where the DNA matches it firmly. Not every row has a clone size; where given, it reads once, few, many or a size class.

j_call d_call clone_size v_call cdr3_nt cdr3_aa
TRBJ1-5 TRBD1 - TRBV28 TGTGCCAGCAGTTACCAGGGGGCTCAGCCCCAGCATTTT CASSYQGAQPQHF
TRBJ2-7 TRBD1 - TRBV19 TGTGCCAGTAGTAACAGACAGGGGGGCACCTACGAGCAGTACTTC CASSNRQGGTYEQYF
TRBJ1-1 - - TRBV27 TGTGCCAGCAGTTTTAGGCCACCTAAATTCACTGAAGCTTTCTTT CASSFRPPKFTEAFF
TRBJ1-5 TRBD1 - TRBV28 TGTGCCAGCAGTAAAAACCGGGACAGGGAAATGTTTGTAAATCAGCCCCAGCATTTT CASSKNRDREMFVNQPQHF
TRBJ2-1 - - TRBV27 TGTGCCAGCAGTACCACAGATAGCTCCTACAATGAGCAGTTCTTC CASSTTDSSYNEQFF
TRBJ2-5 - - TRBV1 TGCACCAGCAGCCAAGAAGGAGCGGGCCAAAAGGAGACCCAGTACTTC CTSSQEGAGQKETQYF
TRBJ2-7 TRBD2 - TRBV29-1 TGCAGCACGATAGCGGGAGTGGGCTACGAGCAGTACTTC CSTIAGVGYEQYF
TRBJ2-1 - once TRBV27 TGTGCCAGCAGTTTGGGTAGGTTTTCCCACAATGAGCAGTTCTTC CASSLGRFSHNEQFF
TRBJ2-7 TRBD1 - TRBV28 TGTGCCAGCAGGGGGACAGGAGCCTCCTACGAGCAGTACTTC CASRGTGASYEQYF
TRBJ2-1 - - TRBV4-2 TGTGCCAGCAGCCAAGACAACAGCGGCGATGAGCAGTTCTTC CASSQDNSGDEQFF
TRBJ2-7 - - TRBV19 TGTGCCAGTAGTCCCGGGGTCGCGGGCGACTACGAGCAGTACTTC CASSPGVAGDYEQYF
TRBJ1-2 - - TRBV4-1 TGCGCCAGCAGCCCGGACGTACAAACCCGCTATGGCTACACCTTC CASSPDVQTRYGYTF
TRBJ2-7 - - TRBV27 TGTGCCAGCAGCCCGATAGAGTTCTACGAGCAGTACTTC CASSPIEFYEQYF
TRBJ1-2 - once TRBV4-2 TGTGCCAGCAGCCAAACTATGGGACCGCTTGTAGGCTACACCTTC CASSQTMGPLVGYTF
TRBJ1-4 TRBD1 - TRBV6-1 TGTGCCAGCAGTGAACGGACAGGGGAAGGTGAAAAACTGTTTTTT CASSERTGEGEKLFF
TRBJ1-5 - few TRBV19 TGTGCCAGTAGTGGGGGTTATCAGCCCCAGCATTTT CASSGGYQPQHF
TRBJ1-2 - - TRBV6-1 TGTGCCAGCAGTGAAACAGCGGGGTATGGCTACACCTTC CASSETAGYGYTF
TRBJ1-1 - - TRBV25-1 TGTGCCAGCAGTGAATTGGGACAGAACACTGAAGCTTTCTTT CASSELGQNTEAFF
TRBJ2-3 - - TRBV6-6 TGTGCCAGCAGCCCGTTGACGGGAATCTCCGCAGATACGCAGTATTTT CASSPLTGISADTQYF
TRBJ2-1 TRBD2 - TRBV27 TGTGCCAGCAGGCAACTAGCGAGCTCCTACAATGAGCAGTTCTTC CASRQLASSYNEQFF
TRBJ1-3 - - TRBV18 TGTGCCAGCTGGCCGGGGGCGACAGGAAACACCATATATTTT CASWPGATGNTIYF
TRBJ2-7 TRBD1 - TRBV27 TGTGCCAGCAGTCTCCTAAACCCGGACAGGGCCACCTACGAGCAGTACTTC CASSLLNPDRATYEQYF
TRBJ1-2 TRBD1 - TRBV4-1 TGCGCCAGCAGCCAGGGACAGGGGCAGTGGGGTTATGGCTACACCTTC CASSQGQGQWGYGYTF
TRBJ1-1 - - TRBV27 TGTGCCAGCAGTTTTAACGGGGGGCCGGAAGCTTTCTTT CASSFNGGPEAFF
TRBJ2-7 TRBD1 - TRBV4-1 TGCGCCAGCAGCCTTACGGGACAGACTTACGAGCAGTACTTC CASSLTGQTYEQYF
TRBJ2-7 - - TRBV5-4 TGTGCCAGCAGCCACGACAGAGCCTACGAGCAGTACTTC CASSHDRAYEQYF
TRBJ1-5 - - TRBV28 TGTGCCAGCAGGGTACAGGCAAGGGTTCAGCCCCAGCATTTT CASRVQARVQPQHF
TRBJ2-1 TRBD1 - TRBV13 TGTGCCAGCAGCTTAGGAGGACAGGGTTACAATGAGCAGTTCTTC CASSLGGQGYNEQFF
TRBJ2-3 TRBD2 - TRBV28 TGTGCCAGCAGTCTAGCGGGAGGGCCCACAGATACGCAGTATTTT CASSLAGGPTDTQYF
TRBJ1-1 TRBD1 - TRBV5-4 TGTGCCAGCAGCTGGGGACAGATGAACACTGAAGCTTTCTTT CASSWGQMNTEAFF
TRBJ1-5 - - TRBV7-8 TGTGCCAGCAGCTTATGGCGCTTTAAGGGGCGCAATCAGCCCCAGCATTTT CASSLWRFKGRNQPQHF
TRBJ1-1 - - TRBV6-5 TGTGCCAGCAGTCCGGGGGGGAGGGGGAACACTGAAGCTTTCTTT CASSPGGRGNTEAFF
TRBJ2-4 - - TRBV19 TGTGCCAGTAGTCCAACAGGGAACATTCAGTACTTC CASSPTGNIQYF
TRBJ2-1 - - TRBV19 TGTGCCAGTAGCGCCCGGACTCGAGATGAGCAGTTCTTC CASSARTRDEQFF
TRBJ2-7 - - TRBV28 TGTGCCAGCAGCGGACATGCCCACGAGCAGTACTTC CASSGHAHEQYF
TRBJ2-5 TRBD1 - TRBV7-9 TGTGCCAGCAGCGACCGGACAGGGGAAGAGACCCAGTACTTC CASSDRTGEETQYF
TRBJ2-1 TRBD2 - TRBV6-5 TGTGCCAGCAGGCCCCGGGGGCTAGCGGGATCTGAGCAGTTCTTC CASRPRGLAGSEQFF
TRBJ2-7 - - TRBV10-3 TGTGCCATCAGTGAGTCTGTCGAGCAGTACTTC CAISESVEQYF
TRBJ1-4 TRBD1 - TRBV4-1 TGCGCCAGCAGCCTCGTGGACAGGGGGCTGGGGGAAAAACTGTTTTTT CASSLVDRGLGEKLFF
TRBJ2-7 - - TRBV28 TGTGCCAGCCAGGAGAACCCCTACGAGCAGTACTTC CASQENPYEQYF
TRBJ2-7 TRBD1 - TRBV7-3 TGTGCCAGCAGCTTTGGGACAGCCCCCTACGAGCAGTACTTC CASSFGTAPYEQYF
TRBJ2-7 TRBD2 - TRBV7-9 TGTGCCAGCAGCTTATTGAGCGGGAGCAACGAGCAGTACTTC CASSLLSGSNEQYF
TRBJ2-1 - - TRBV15 TGTGCCACCATGGGGGTTCAGGGTGAGCAGTTCTTC CATMGVQGEQFF
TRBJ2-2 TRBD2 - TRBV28 TGTGCCAGCAGTAGACGAAACGGACTAGCGGGAGACACCGGGGAGCTGTTTTTT CASSRRNGLAGDTGELFF
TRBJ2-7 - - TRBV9 TGTGCCAGCAGCGTGCGGGGCGTCGGCGAGCAGTACTTC CASSVRGVGEQYF
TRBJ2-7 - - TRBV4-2 TGTGCCAGCAGCCAAATCCAGGGAAACGAGCAGTACTTC CASSQIQGNEQYF
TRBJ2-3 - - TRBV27 TGTGCCAGCAGTTTACTAGTCTCAGATACGCAGTATTTT CASSLLVSDTQYF
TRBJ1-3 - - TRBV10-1 TGCGCCAGCAGTGATGGGACCCTTAGCTCTGGAAACACCATATATTTT CASSDGTLSSGNTIYF
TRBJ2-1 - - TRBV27 TGTGCCAGCAGTCACTCCACGGACCCAATCAAGGATGAGCAGTTCTTC CASSHSTDPIKDEQFF
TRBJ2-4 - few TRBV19 TGTGCCAGTTCGGAGCATCCGCTAGCCAAAAACATTCAGTACTTC CASSEHPLAKNIQYF
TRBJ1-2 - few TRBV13 TGTGCCAGCAGGCGGGACGTAAATGGCTACACCTTC CASRRDVNGYTF
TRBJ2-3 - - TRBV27 TGTGCCAGCATGCCAGGGAGGACAGATACGCAGTATTTT CASMPGRTDTQYF
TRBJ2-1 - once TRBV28 TGTGCCAGCAGTTTTTTGGCGGTCTCCTACAATGAGCAGTTCTTC CASSFLAVSYNEQFF
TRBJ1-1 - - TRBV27 TGTGCCAGCAGTTCCGGGACTGGAAGGGGTTGGGAAGCTTTCTTT CASSSGTGRGWEAFF
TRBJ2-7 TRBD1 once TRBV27 TGTGCCAGCAGCTTCGGGACAGAGAACTACGAGCAGTACTTC CASSFGTENYEQYF